These 32 T cell receptor beta chains originate from one sample sequenced in a study of blood T cells in healthy people across ages. Sample-barcoded 5' priming and a J-beta primer mix drove a second PCR of about 6 to 12 cycles. Using its own MiXCR run on the 5' RACE reads, TCRdb lists one record per CDR3 protein. The table lists 1.5 million or so distinct CDR3 sequences, less than 45% of them singletons. Sequencing input: blood. These receptors were taken from a woman between 18 and 29 years old in good health.

The CDR3 region has the DNA TGTGCCAGCAGCCGTGAGCATTGGCAGTACTTC. Its protein product is CASSREHWQYF. V gene TRBV28 combines with J gene TRBJ2-7, with no clear D. CDR3 length: 11 residues. Trimming took 6 bases from V and 9 from J, leaving 12 bases between them. Per germline, CDR1 MDHEN and CDR2 SYDVKM.

The J gene is TRBJ2-4, the V gene TRBV7-9, with 14 bases fitting TRBD2. This CDR3 spans 18 amino acids. Looked up from germline, CDR1 is SEHNR and CDR2 is FQNEAQ (reference sequence). V trimming: 5 bases; J trimming: 0 bases; junction bases outside the gene matches: 6. The CDR3 nucleotides are TGTGCCAGCAGCGTCGGACTAGCGGGGGGCGTAGCCAAAAACATTCAGTACTTC. It encodes CASSVGLAGGVAKNIQYF.

This clonotype was found a few times. The genes are TRBV29-1 and TRBJ1-2; D call uncertain. This CDR3 comprises 11 residues. Between the trimmed V and J ends, which lost 7 bases and 8 bases, there was a span of 14 bases. Germline CDR1 and CDR2: SQVTM and ANQGSEA. The CDR3 protein is CSDRAASGYTF. In nucleotides, the CDR3 is TGCAGCGATCGGGCCGCCTCGGGCTACACCTTC.

The rearrangement joins TRBV12-3 or TRBV12-4 to TRBJ1-6; TRBD1 is a possible D gene (6 bases). The CDR3 is 15 amino acids. Trimming took off 3 bases at V and 7 bases at J, with 13 bases between the two ends. In nucleotides, the CDR3 is TGTGCCAGCAGTTTGAGGCAGGGGTTCAATTCACCCCTCCACTTT. This encodes CASSLRQGFNSPLHF.

Only one count was recorded for this clonotype. The gene calls are TRBV5-1 and TRBJ2-5; 7 bases fit TRBD2. CDR1 SGHRS and CDR2 YFSETQ come from the germline V gene. This CDR3 is built from 16 residues. Germline trimming cut 4 bases from V and 1 base from J; bases unmatched to any gene: 10. DNA for the CDR3: TGCGCCAGCAGCGTGCAGCCTAGCGGAACCCAAGAGACCCAGTACTTC. It codes for CASSVQPSGTQETQYF. Filled out from reference TRBV5-1 and TRBJ2-5, the complete variable domain reads KAGVTQTPRYLIKTRGQQVTLSCSPISGHRSVSWYQQTPGQGLQFLFEYFSETQRNKGNFPGRFSGRQFSNSRSEMNVSTLELGDSALYLCASSVQPSGTQETQYFGPGTRLLVL.

V gene TRBV18 combines with J gene TRBJ1-4; D gene unclear. From germline, CDR1 is KGHSH and CDR2 LQKENI. V lost 2 bases and J lost 3, with 10 bases in between. The CDR3 consists of 15 residues. For the CDR3, the DNA is TGTGCCAGCTCACCAAGCACCCATGCTAATGAAAAACTGTTTTTT. Amino acids: CASSPSTHANEKLFF. Combining the CDR3 with reference TRBV18 and TRBJ1-4 gives the whole variable domain NAGVMQNPRHLVRRRGQEARLRCSPMKGHSHVYWYRQLPEEGLKFMVYLQKENIIDESGMPKERFSAEFPKEGPSILRIQQVVRGDSAAYFCASSPSTHANEKLFFGSGTQLSVL.

This clonotype turned up a few times. The V gene is TRBV12-3 or TRBV12-4, the J gene TRBJ1-2, with D unresolved. This CDR3 is built from 14 residues. V lost 5 bases and J lost 4, with 14 bases in between. CDR3 protein: CASSAPGRGYGYTF. CDR3 sequence (DNA): TGTGCCAGCAGTGCCCCCGGCAGAGGCTATGGCTACACCTTC.

This rearrangement joins TRBV29-1 to TRBJ2-2; 8 positions agree with TRBD1. CDR3 length: 13 residues. Germline V lookup: CDR1 SQVTM, CDR2 ANQGSEA. V lost 6 bases and J lost 6; bases outside the gene matches: 6. DNA of the CDR3: TGCAGCGTACGACAGGGGTCGGCCGGGGAGCTGTTTTTT. Protein: CSVRQGSAGELFF.

The V and J genes are TRBV2 and TRBJ1-5, with D possibly TRBD1 on 6 matching bases. The germline V gene has CDR1 SNHLY and CDR2 FYNNEI. The CDR3 has 15 residues. V lost 6 bases and J 1 base, leaving 13 bases between the germline ends. The CDR3 spells CASRAQGLSNQPQHF. Here the CDR3 DNA reads TGTGCCAGCAGGGCACAGGGCCTCAGCAATCAGCCCCAGCATTTT.

As for this clonotype: The CDR3 does not end in the conserved phenylalanine or tryptophan, so this is likely a read error. This chain links TRBV4-2 with TRBJ1-5, with 7 bases matching TRBD1. The CDR3 is made up of 15 amino acids. V was pared by 7 bases and J by 4 bases, with 10 bases of the junction left unmatched. CDR1 LGHNA and CDR2 YNFKEQ come from the germline V gene. The CDR3 bases are TGTGCCAGCAAAACTCACCGGGACAGTAATCAGCCCCAGCATTCT. This gives the protein CASKTHRDSNQPQHS.

This clonotype was seen a handful of times. The genes are TRBV4-1 and TRBJ2-5; the D gene is possibly TRBD2 (6 bases). Trimming removed 4 bases at V and 5 bases at J, with 17 bases between. This CDR3 comprises 15 residues. CDR1 MGHRA and CDR2 YSYEKL come from the germline V gene. CDR3 in DNA: TGCGCCAGCAGCCGGGGACTCCCCGGCAAGGAGACCCAGTACTTC. Translating gives CASSRGLPGKETQYF.

This clonotype was counted a few times. The chain joins TRBV7-9 to TRBJ2-1; no firm D call. The ends were cut back, 2 bases at V and 9 bases at J, with 23 bases in the middle. The V gene's germline CDR1 is SEHNR and CDR2 FQNEAQ (reference sequence). The CDR3 is made up of 17 amino acids. Here the CDR3 DNA reads TGTGCCAGCAGCTTATCCGTGGGCAGTTCGAAAGTCGGTGAGCAGTTCTTC. Its protein product is CASSLSVGSSKVGEQFF. Supplemented by reference TRBV7-9 and TRBJ2-1, the full variable domain reads DTGVSQNPRHKITKRGQNVTFRCDPISEHNRLYWYRQTLGQGPEFLTYFQNEAQLEKSRLLSDRFSAERPKGSFSTLEIQRTEQGDSAMYLCASSLSVGSSKVGEQFFGPGTRLTVL.

This clonotype was picked up a small number of times. J is TRBJ2-1 and V is TRBV7-2; 7 positions agree with TRBD1. CDR1 and CDR2 from the germline V gene are SGHTA and FQGNSA. CDR3 length: 14 amino acids. Unmatched junction bases numbered 8, after V lost 4 bases and J lost 8 bases. In DNA, the CDR3 is TGTGCCAGCAGCTCCCGACAGGGAGCGGATGAGCAGTTCTTC. It codes for CASSSRQGADEQFF.

CDR3 in amino acids: CASSFEPAKFHNEQFF. Here the CDR3 DNA reads TGTGCCAGCAGCTTTGAGCCAGCTAAATTCCACAATGAGCAGTTCTTC. The chain uses TRBV7-6 and TRBJ2-1; D is uncertain. The length of the CDR3 is 16 residues. V dropped 3 bases and J dropped 5 bases, with 17 bases sitting between them. CDR1 is SGHVS, CDR2 FNYEAQ, per germline.

This clonotype was seen more than once but under ten times. The CDR3 bases are TGTGCCAGCAGCCCGATCCTAGTGGGTGAAGAGACCCAGTACTTC. Protein: CASSPILVGEETQYF. This rearrangement joins TRBV9 to TRBJ2-5; no firm D call. CDR1 is SGDLS and CDR2 is YYNGEE in the germline V gene. The CDR3 contains 15 residues. The V end lost 4 bases, the J end lost 3 bases, and 16 bases lay between the germline ends.

This clonotype was recorded a few times. This rearrangement joins TRBV7-2 to TRBJ1-2; 7 bases fit TRBD1. The CDR3 is made up of 15 amino acids. Germline lookup yields CDR1 SGHTA and CDR2 FQGNSA. V trimming: 0 bases; J trimming: 7 bases; junction bases outside the gene matches: 8. CDR3 sequence: CASSLAPEGARGYTF. The CDR3 coding sequence is TGTGCCAGCAGCTTAGCGCCCGAGGGGGCCCGTGGCTACACCTTC.

The chain couples TRBV10-3 to TRBJ2-7, with TRBD1 identical over 7 bases. The CDR3 sequence is 13 residues long. Germline values: CDR1 ENHRY, CDR2 SYGVKD. The V segment lost 7 bases and the J segment 0 bases; nucleotides outside the gene matches: 3. The CDR3 here is CAIMAGGSYEQYF. The CDR3 bases are TGTGCCATCATGGCAGGGGGCTCCTACGAGCAGTACTTC.

The chain is built from TRBV6-6 and TRBJ2-2, with TRBD1 matching over 7 bases. With 2 bases clipped from V and 0 bases from J, the junction kept 6 bases outside the gene matches. The CDR3 is made up of 17 amino acids. Germline lookup yields CDR1 MNHNY and CDR2 SVGAGI (reference sequence). CDR3 loop: CASSYPKGTANTGELFF. The CDR3 DNA reads as TGTGCCAGCAGTTACCCGAAGGGGACAGCGAACACCGGGGAGCTGTTTTTT.

Comment on this clonotype: Sequence at one end of the junction differs from germline and may be a read error. The chain has TRBV13 and TRBJ2-3, with TRBD1 as a possible D gene (7 bases). Germline V gives CDR1 PRHDT, CDR2 FYEKMQ (reference sequence). The length of the CDR3 is 16 residues. CDR3 protein: CTSSLGQGGFTDTQYF. The CDR3 nucleotides are TGTACCAGCAGCTTGGGGCAGGGGGGATTCACAGATACGCAGTATTTT.

V and J are TRBV25-1 and TRBJ2-3; D perhaps matches TRBD2 (5 bases). V was pared by 5 bases and J by 6 bases, with 15 bases between. The CDR3 is 14 residues long. Germline assignment: CDR1 MGHDK and CDR2 SYGVNS. CDR3 sequence: CASSSFSGSDTQYF. CDR3 nucleotide sequence: TGTGCCAGCAGTTCTTTCTCGGGGTCGGATACGCAGTATTTT. Filled out from reference TRBV25-1 and TRBJ2-3, the complete variable domain reads EADIYQTPRYLVIGTGKKITLECSQTMGHDKMYWYQQDPGMELHLIHYSYGVNSTEKGDLSSESTVSRIRTEHFPLTLESARPSHTSQYLCASSSFSGSDTQYFGPGTRLTVL.

This rearrangement joins TRBV10-3 to TRBJ2-7; D gene uncertain. Trimming took off 0 bases at V and 2 bases at J, with 8 bases between the two ends. This CDR3 region has 14 residues. Germline V gene sequence: CDR1 ENHRY, CDR2 SYGVKD. The CDR3 DNA reads TGTGCCATCAGTGAGTCGATAGCAACCTACGAGCAGTACTTC. Translated, it gives CAISESIATYEQYF.

This clonotype was found a few times. This chain joins TRBV20-1 and TRBJ2-5, with D perhaps TRBD2 (6 bases). Per the germline V gene, CDR1 is DFQATT and CDR2 is SNEGSKA (reference sequence). CDR3 size: 13 residues. Trimming cost V 5 bases and J 0 bases, with 10 bases left between them. For the CDR3, the DNA is TGCAGTGCTTGGGACTGGGACCAAGAGACCCAGTACTTC. It specifies CSAWDWDQETQYF.

This clonotype was seen only a few times. The chain joins TRBV5-1 to TRBJ2-5, with TRBD1 matching over 8 bases. Unmatched junction bases numbered 8, after V lost 2 bases and J lost 2 bases. This CDR3 is 16 amino acids long. Germline CDR1 is SGHRS and CDR2 is YFSETQ. As DNA, the CDR3 is TGCGCCAGCAGCTTCCCAGGGGGCGTAGGGCAAGAGACCCAGTACTTC. Amino acids: CASSFPGGVGQETQYF.

J is TRBJ1-1 and V is TRBV7-8, with a tentative D call TRBD1 (5 bases). Germline V gene data show CDR1 as SGHVS and CDR2 as FQNEAQ. This CDR3 spans 16 amino acids. Trimming cost V 7 bases and J 1 base, with 19 bases left between them. CDR3 DNA sequence: TGTGCCAGCACGCGGGGGACCCGATACCCGAACACTGAAGCTTTCTTT. This encodes CASTRGTRYPNTEAFF.

The V call is TRBV6-5, the J call TRBJ2-5; 8 bases fit TRBD2. V trimming: 4 bases; J trimming: 0 bases; junction bases outside the gene matches: 10. Germline loops: CDR1 MNHEY, CDR2 SVGAGI. The CDR3 has 17 amino acids. The CDR3 DNA follows: TGTGCCAGCAGTTTACATTGGAGCGGGGGTTACCAAGAGACCCAGTACTTC. As protein: CASSLHWSGGYQETQYF.

This chain joins TRBV5-1 and TRBJ1-1, with 9 bases lining up with TRBD1. The ends lost 0 bases at V and 11 bases at J; junction bases unmatched: 8. Germline-derived CDR1 and CDR2 are SGHRS and YFSETQ. The CDR3 consists of 14 residues. This CDR3 is CASSLGDRAVVAFF. The CDR3 region has the DNA TGCGCCAGCAGCTTGGGGGACAGGGCCGTTGTTGCTTTCTTT. Full variable domain (rest looked up from reference TRBV5-1 and TRBJ1-1): KAGVTQTPRYLIKTRGQQVTLSCSPISGHRSVSWYQQTPGQGLQFLFEYFSETQRNKGNFPGRFSGRQFSNSRSEMNVSTLELGDSALYLCASSLGDRAVVAFFGQGTRLTVV.

V is TRBV7-6 and J is TRBJ2-5; D is perhaps TRBD2 (5 bases). The DNA end is a closer match to TRBJ2-7, so the J assignment may be wrong. This CDR3 contains 14 residues. Germline loops: CDR1 SGHVS, CDR2 FNYEAQ. CDR3 nucleotides: TGTGCCAGCAGCTTTCGGGAAGGCTACTACGAGCAGTACTTC. Translation gives CASSFREGYYEQYF.

The chain recombines TRBV4-3 with TRBJ2-5; D not resolved. The germline gives CDR1 LGHNA, CDR2 YSLEER. The CDR3 loop spans 16 amino acids. The V and J ends lost 0 bases and 1 base respectively, with 12 bases between them. The CDR3 protein is CASSQEWTFTQETQYF. The CDR3 DNA reads TGCGCCAGCAGCCAAGAGTGGACCTTTACCCAAGAGACCCAGTACTTC.

The gene calls are TRBV4-3 and TRBJ1-2, with a possible D match to TRBD1 (5 bases). Trimming took 0 bases from V and 3 from J, leaving 14 bases between them. Germline CDR1 and CDR2: LGHNA and YSLEER. This CDR3 is built from 16 residues. In DNA, the CDR3 is TGCGCCAGCAGCCAAGATCCAGGGTCCCCCTACTATGGCTACACCTTC. Protein: CASSQDPGSPYYGYTF.

This clonotype was seen only a few times. The chain joins TRBV6-6 to TRBJ2-7, with D possibly being TRBD1 or TRBD2 (5 bases each). This CDR3 is built from 15 residues. CDR1 and CDR2 (germline): MNHNY, SVGAGI (reference sequence). The V end was cut by 2 bases, the J end by 2 bases, with 13 bases between. CDR3 in amino acids: CASSYLGTVTYEQYF. CDR3 in DNA: TGTGCCAGCAGTTACCTAGGGACGGTGACCTACGAGCAGTACTTC.

V gene TRBV20-1 combines with J gene TRBJ2-7; D gene unclear. CDR3 length: 13 residues. Germline V CDR1 and CDR2: DFQATT, SNEGSKA (reference sequence). The germline V and J ends were trimmed by 7 bases and 2 bases, with 15 bases remaining between them. The CDR3 sequence: CSVDCPDTYEQYF. CDR3 nucleotide sequence: TGCAGTGTCGATTGTCCAGATACCTACGAGCAGTACTTC.

The rearrangement joins TRBV20-1 to TRBJ2-5; TRBD2 aligns across 11 bases. The CDR3 consists of 17 residues. Losses at the gene ends were 5 bases for V and 3 bases for J; bases not matched to a gene: 14. Germline V CDR1 and CDR2: DFQATT, SNEGSKA (reference sequence). CDR3 bases: TGCAGTGCTCAGTGGTTGGCTAGCGGGGGGTCTAAAGAGACCCAGTACTTC. Translated: CSAQWLASGGSKETQYF.